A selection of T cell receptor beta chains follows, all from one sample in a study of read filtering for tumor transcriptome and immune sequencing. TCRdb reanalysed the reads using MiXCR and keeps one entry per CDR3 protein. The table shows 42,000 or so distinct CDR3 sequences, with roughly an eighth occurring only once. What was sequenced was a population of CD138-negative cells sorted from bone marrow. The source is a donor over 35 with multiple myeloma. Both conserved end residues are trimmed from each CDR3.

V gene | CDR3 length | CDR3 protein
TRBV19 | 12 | ATTGAALGEKLF
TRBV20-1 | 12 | SAREGDSGNEQF
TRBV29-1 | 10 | SVVVYTDTQY
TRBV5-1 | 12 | ASSSGTAGEKLF
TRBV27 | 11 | ASSLRDTDTQY
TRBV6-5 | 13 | ASSSSGRSTDTQY
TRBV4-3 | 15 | ASSQGLGGAGPDTQY
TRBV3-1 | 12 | ASSQLEAGYGYT
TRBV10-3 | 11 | AISESGTGELF
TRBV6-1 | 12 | ASSEGDSYQPQH
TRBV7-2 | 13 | ASSLARTGADTQY
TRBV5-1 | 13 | ASSLVQGASREQF
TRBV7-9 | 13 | ASSLVKLDTGELF
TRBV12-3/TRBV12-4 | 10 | ASSPIGDTQY
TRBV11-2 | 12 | ASSFGDRGFEQY
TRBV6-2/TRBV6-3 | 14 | ASIRGGGANTGELF
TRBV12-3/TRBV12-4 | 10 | ASSLGGDFQY
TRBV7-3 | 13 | ASSPSAGVRTEAF
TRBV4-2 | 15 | ASSQLGGSTSYNEQF
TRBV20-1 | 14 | SVPGQTGGRPDTQY
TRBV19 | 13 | ASSIDGSYQETQY
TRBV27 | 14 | ASTEAGLALAGELF
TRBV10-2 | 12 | ASRESGSGNTIY
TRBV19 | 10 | ASGGGGETQY
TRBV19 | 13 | ASSRGGQLNQPQH
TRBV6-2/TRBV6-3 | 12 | ASNSGQNTGELF
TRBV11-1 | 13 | ASSERSWQAYEQY
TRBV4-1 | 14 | ASSQEGSRGVGEQF
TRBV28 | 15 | ASSLPQGATYGEKLF
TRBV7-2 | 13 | ASSQPSGREETQY
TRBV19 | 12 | ASSWDHGNTEAF
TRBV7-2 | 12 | ASSFRQVTYEQY
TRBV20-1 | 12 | SASMTASSYEQY
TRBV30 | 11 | AWSGIGGFGYT
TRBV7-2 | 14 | ASSSVSTGGFQPQH
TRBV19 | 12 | ASSWAGNTGELF